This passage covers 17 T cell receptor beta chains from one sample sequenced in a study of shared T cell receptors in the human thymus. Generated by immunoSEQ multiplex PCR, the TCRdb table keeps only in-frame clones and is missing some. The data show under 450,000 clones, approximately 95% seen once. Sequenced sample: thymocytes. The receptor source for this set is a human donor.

CDR3 sequence (DNA): TGTGCCAGCGCGGCAACCACCGGGGAAAAACTGTTTTTT. Translating it yields CASAATTGEKLFF. The chain links TRBV6-6 to TRBJ1-4, with unresolved D. Trimming took off 8 bases at V and 8 bases at J, with 15 bases between the two ends. CDR3 length equals 13 residues. CDR1 MNHNY and CDR2 SVGAGI come from the germline V gene (reference sequence).

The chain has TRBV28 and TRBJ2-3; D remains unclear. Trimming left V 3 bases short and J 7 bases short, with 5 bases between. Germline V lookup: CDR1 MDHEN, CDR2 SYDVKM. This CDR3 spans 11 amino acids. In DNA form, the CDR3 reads TGTGCCAGCAGTTTTACTTATACGCAGTATTTT. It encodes CASSFTYTQYF.

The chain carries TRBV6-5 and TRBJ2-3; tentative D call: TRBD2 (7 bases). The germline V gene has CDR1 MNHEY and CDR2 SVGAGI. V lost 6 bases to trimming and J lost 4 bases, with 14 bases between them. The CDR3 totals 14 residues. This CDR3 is CASSSLGGPDTQYF. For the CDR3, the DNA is TGTGCCAGCAGCTCTCTCGGGGGGCCAGATACGCAGTATTTT.

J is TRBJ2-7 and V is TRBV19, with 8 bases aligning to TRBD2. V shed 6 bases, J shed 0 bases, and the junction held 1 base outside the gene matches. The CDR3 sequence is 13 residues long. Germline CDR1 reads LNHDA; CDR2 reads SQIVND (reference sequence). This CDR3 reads CASRGTSSYEQYF. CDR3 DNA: TGTGCCAGTAGGGGGACTAGCTCCTACGAGCAGTACTTC.

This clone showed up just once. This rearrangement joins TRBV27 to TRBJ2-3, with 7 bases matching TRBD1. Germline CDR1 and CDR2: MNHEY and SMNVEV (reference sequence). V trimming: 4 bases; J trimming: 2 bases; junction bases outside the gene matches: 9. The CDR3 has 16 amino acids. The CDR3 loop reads CASSSTGPLFTDTQYF. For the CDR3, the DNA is TGTGCCAGCAGTTCGACAGGGCCGCTTTTCACAGATACGCAGTATTTT.

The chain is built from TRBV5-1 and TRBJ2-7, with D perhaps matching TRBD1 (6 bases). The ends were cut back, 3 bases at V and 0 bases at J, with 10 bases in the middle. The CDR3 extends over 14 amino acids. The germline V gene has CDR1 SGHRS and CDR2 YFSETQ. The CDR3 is CASSSQGPSYEQYF. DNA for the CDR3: TGCGCCAGCAGCTCTCAGGGGCCCTCCTACGAGCAGTACTTC.

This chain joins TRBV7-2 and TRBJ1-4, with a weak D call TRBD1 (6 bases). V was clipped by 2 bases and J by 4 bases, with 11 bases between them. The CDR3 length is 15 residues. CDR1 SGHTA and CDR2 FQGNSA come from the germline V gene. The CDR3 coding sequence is TGTGCCAGCAGCTTAAGGCGGGACATTAATGAAAAACTGTTTTTT. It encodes CASSLRRDINEKLFF.

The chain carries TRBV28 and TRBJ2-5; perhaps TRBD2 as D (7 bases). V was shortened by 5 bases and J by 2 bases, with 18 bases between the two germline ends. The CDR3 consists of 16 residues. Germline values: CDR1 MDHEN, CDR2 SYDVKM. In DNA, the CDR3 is TGTGCCAGCAGTCCGGGGGGCCGTGCTTTACAAGAGACCCAGTACTTC. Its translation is CASSPGGRALQETQYF.

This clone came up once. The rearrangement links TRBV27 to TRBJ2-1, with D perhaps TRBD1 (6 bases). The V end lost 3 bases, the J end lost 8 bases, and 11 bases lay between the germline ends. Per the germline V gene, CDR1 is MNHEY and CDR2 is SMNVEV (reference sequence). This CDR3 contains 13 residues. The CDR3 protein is CASSLVAGDEQFF. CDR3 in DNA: TGTGCCAGCAGTTTGGTGGCAGGGGATGAGCAGTTCTTC.

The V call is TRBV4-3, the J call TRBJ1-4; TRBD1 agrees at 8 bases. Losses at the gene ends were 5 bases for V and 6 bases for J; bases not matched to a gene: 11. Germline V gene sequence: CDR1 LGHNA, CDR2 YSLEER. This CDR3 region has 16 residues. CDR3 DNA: TGCGCCAGCAGCAAAGTCGTTCAGGGGGCGGATGAAAAACTGTTTTTT. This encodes CASSKVVQGADEKLFF.

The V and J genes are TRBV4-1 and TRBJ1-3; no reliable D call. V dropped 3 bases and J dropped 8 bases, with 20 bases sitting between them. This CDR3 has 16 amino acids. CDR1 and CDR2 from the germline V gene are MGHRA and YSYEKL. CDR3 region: CASSHLRGGGRDTIYF. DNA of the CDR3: TGCGCCAGCAGCCACCTAAGAGGAGGCGGTAGGGACACCATATATTTT.

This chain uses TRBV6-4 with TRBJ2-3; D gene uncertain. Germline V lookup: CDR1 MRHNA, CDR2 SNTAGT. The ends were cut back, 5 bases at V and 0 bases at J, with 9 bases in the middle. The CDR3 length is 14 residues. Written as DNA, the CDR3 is TGTGCCAGCAGTCAACAGAGTAGCACAGATACGCAGTATTTT. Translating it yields CASSQQSSTDTQYF.

For the CDR3, the DNA is TGTGCCAGCAGCCCCGAAGACAGGGTCCACGGGGAGCTGTTTTTT. Translating it yields CASSPEDRVHGELFF. This rearrangement joins TRBV28 to TRBJ2-2; 7 bases are a match to TRBD1. The CDR3 spans 15 residues. Germline loops: CDR1 MDHEN, CDR2 SYDVKM. The trim removed 6 bases at V and 7 bases at J, leaving 11 bases unmatched.

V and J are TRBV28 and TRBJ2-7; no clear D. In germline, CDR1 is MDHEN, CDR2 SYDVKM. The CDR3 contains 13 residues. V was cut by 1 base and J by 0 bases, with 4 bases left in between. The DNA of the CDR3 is TGTGCCAGCAGTTTATCCTTCTCCTACGAGCAGTACTTC. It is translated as CASSLSFSYEQYF.

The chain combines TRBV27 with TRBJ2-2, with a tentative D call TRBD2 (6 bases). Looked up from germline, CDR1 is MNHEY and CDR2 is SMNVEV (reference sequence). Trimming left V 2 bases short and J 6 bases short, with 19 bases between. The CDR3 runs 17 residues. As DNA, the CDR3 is TGTGCCAGCAGTTTACAGGGACGGGGGATCGTGGCCGGGGAGCTGTTTTTT. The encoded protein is CASSLQGRGIVAGELFF.

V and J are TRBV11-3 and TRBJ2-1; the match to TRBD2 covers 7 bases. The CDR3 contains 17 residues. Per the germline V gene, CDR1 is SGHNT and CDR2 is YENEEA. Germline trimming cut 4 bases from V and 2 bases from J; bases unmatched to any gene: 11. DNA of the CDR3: TGTGCCAGCAGCTCTGGGGGAGCGGGATCACCCTACAATGAGCAGTTCTTC. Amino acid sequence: CASSSGGAGSPYNEQFF.

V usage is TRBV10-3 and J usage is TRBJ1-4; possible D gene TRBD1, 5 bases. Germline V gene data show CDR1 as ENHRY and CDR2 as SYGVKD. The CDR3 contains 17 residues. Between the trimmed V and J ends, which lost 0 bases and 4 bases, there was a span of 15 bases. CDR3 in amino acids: CAISESGPLGDNEKLFF. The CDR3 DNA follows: TGTGCCATCAGTGAGTCAGGGCCCCTGGGGGATAATGAAAAACTGTTTTTT.